This T cell receptor beta chain was sequenced in a study of blood T cell repertoires in COVID-19. For the study at large: Acute and convalescent COVID-19 specimens originated in the United States, Italy and Spain. PBMCs, B-cell-depleted T cells, or T cells were the source of the cDNA or gDNA that made up the material.

This clone was counted only a few times. Germline CDR1 and CDR2: SGHTA and FQGNSA. The CDR3 runs to 15 residues. V was clipped by 2 bases and J by 10 bases; unmatched bases: 8. How the authors handled the data: It was from reference gene primer amplification that nucleated cell counts were estimated. Assay used: immunoSEQ multiplex PCR; TCRdb lists only in-frame clones, some missing. V, J and clone size are those of that table, while D and trimming were read from the DNA. Among more than 80,000 clones, around 80% were seen once, and the ten largest hold approximately 6.7%. The specimen was peripheral blood. The receptor's source is a man in his forties or fifties with active or convalescent COVID-19. The rearrangement links TRBV7-2 to TRBJ1-6; 7 nucleotides agree with TRBD1. CDR3 in amino acids: CASSLNGQGGSPLHF. The CDR3 DNA reads TGTGCCAGCAGCTTAAACGGGCAAGGGGGCTCACCCCTCCACTTT.